This T cell receptor beta chain was captured in a study of blood T cell repertoires in COVID-19. Assay: immunoSEQ multiplex PCR; the TCRdb copy retains only in-frame clones and omits some. Altogether just over 350,000 clones are present, roughly nine tenths being singletons, with the ten largest covering about 2.7%. The clonotype comes from a woman in her 30s who had recovered from COVID-19. The sample consisted of PBMCs or T cells enriched from blood (not recorded which).

The CDR3 region has the DNA TGTGCCAGCAGTGACCCGACTACTAGCACAGATACGCAGTATTTT. Translated, it gives CASSDPTTSTDTQYF. The chain links TRBV6-1 to TRBJ2-3; a weak D match, TRBD2 (5 bases). The CDR3 is made up of 15 amino acids. The germline gives CDR1 MNHNS, CDR2 SASEGT. V was clipped by 3 bases and J by 0 bases, with 10 bases between them.